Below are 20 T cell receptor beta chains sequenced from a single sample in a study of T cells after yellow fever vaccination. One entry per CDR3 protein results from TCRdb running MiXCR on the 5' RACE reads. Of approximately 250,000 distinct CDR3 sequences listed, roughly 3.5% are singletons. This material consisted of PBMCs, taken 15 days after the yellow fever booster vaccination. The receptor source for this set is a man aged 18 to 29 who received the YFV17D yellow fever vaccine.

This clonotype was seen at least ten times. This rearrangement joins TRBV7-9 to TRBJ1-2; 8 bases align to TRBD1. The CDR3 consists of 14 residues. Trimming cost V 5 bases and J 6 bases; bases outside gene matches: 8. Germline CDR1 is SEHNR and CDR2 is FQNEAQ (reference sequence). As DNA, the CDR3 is TGTGCCAGCAGCGCGGACAGGGTTAGGGATGGCTACACCTTC. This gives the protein CASSADRVRDGYTF.

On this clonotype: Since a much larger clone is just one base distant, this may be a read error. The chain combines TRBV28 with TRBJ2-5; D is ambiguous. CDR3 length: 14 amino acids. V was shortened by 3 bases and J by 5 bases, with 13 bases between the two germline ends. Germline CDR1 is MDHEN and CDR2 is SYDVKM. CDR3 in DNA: TGTGCCAGCAGTTTTTTGAGGCAGAGCGAGACCCAGTACTTC. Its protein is CASSFLRQSETQYF.

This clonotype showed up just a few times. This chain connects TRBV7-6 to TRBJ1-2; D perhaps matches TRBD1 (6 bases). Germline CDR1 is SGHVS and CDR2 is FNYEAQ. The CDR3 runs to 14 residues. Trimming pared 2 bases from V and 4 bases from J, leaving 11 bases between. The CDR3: CASSLRGGLYGYTF. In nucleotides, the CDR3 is TGTGCCAGCAGCTTAAGGGGGGGGCTCTATGGCTACACCTTC.

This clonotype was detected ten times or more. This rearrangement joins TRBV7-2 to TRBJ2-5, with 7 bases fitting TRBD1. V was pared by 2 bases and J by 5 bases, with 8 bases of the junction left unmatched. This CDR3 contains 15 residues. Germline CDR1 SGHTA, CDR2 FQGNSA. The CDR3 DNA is TGTGCCAGCAGCTTATATAGGGGGCCCCGGGAGACCCAGTACTTC. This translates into CASSLYRGPRETQYF.

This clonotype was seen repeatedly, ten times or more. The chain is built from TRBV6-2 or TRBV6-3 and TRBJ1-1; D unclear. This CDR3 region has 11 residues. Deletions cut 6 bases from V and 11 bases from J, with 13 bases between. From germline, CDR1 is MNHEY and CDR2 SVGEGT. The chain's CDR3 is CASREGVWAFF. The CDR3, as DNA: TGTGCCAGCAGAGAGGGCGTGTGGGCTTTCTTT.

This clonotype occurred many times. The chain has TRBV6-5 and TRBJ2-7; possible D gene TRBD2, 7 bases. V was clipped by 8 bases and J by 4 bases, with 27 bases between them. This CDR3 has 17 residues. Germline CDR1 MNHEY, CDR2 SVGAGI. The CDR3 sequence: CASRNRGGARENYEQYV. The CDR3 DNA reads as TGTGCCAGCCGAAACCGAGGGGGGGCACGGGAGAATTACGAGCAGTACGTC.

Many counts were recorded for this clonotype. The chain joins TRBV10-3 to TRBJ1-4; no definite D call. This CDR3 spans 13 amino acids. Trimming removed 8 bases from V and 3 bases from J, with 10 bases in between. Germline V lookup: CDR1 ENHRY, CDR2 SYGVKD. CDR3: CAISPDPNEKLFF. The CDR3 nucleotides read TGTGCCATCTCCCCGGACCCTAATGAAAAACTGTTTTTT.

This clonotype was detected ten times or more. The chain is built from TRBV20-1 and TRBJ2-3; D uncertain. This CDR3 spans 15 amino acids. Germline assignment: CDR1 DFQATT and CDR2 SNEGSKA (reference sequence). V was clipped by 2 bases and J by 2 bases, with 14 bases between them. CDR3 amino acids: CSARRRATYTDTQYF. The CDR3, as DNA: TGCAGTGCTAGACGTCGGGCTACCTACACAGATACGCAGTATTTT.

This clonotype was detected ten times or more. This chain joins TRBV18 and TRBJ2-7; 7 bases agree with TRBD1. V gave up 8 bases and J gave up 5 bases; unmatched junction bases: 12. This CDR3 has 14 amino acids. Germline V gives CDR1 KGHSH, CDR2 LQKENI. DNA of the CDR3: TGTGCCAGCGTCCGCGGCCAGGGGGAAAACGAGCAGTACTTC. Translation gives CASVRGQGENEQYF. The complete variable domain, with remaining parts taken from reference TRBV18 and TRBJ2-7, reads NAGVMQNPRHLVRRRGQEARLRCSPMKGHSHVYWYRQLPEEGLKFMVYLQKENIIDESGMPKERFSAEFPKEGPSILRIQQVVRGDSAAYFCASVRGQGENEQYFGPGTRLTVT.

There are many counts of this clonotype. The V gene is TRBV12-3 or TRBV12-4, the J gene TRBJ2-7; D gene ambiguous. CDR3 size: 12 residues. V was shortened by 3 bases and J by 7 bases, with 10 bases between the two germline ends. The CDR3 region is CASSFLDGEQYF. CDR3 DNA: TGTGCCAGCAGTTTTTTAGACGGGGAGCAGTACTTC.

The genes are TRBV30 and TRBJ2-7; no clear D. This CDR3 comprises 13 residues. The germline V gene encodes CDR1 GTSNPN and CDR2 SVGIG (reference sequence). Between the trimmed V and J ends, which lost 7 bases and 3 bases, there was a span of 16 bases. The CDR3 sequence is CAYMIPGIYEQYF. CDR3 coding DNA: TGTGCCTACATGATACCTGGGATCTACGAGCAGTACTTC. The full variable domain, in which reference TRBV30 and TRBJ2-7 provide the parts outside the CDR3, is SQTIHQWPATLVQPVGSPLSLECTVEGTSNPNLYWYRQAAGRGLQLLFYSVGIGQISSEVPQNLSASRPQDRQFILSSKKLLLSDSGFYLCAYMIPGIYEQYFGPGTRLTVT.

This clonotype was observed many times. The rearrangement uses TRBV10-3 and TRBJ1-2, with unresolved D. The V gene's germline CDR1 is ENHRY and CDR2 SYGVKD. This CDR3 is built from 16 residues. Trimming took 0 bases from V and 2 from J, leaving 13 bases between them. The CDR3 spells CAISESLGGGNYGYTF. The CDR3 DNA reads TGTGCCATCAGTGAGTCGTTGGGCGGAGGCAACTATGGCTACACCTTC.

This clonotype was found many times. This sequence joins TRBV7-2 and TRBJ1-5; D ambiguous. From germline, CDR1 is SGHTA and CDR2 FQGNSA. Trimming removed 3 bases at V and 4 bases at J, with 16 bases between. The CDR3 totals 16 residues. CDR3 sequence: CASSLNGRAANQPQHF. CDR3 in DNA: TGTGCCAGCAGCTTGAATGGAAGGGCGGCAAATCAGCCCCAGCATTTT.

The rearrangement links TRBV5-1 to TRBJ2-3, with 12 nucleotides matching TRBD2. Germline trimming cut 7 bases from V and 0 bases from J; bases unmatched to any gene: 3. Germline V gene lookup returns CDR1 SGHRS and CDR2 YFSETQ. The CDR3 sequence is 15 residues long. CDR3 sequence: CASGGLAGSTDTQYF. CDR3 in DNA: TGCGCCAGCGGCGGACTAGCGGGGAGCACAGATACGCAGTATTTT.

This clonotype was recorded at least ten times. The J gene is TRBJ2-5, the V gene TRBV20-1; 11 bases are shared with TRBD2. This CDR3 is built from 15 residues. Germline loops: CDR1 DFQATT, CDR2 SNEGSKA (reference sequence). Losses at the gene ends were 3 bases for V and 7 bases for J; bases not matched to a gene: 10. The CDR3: CSASPSSGGPSTQYF. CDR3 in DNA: TGCAGTGCTAGCCCTTCTAGCGGGGGGCCATCGACCCAGTACTTC.

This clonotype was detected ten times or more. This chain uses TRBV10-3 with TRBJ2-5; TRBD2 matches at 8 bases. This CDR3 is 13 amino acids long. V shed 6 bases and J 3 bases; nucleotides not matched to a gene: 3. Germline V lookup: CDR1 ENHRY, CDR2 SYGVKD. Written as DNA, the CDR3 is TGTGCCATCAGCCCGGGACTAGAAGAGACCCAGTACTTC. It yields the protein CAISPGLEETQYF.

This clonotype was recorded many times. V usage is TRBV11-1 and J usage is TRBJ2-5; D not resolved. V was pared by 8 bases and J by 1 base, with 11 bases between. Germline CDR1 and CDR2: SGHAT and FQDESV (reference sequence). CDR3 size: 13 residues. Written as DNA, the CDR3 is TGTGCCAGCCGCGAGCTGTTCCAAGAGACCCAGTACTTC. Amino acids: CASRELFQETQYF.

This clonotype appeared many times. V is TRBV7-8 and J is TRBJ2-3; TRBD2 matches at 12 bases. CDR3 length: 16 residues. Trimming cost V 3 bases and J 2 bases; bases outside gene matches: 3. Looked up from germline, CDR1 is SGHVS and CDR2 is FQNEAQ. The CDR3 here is CASSFGLAGTTDTQYF. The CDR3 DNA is TGTGCCAGCAGCTTCGGACTAGCGGGGACCACAGATACGCAGTATTTT. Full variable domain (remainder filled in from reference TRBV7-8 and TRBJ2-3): GAGVSQSPRYKVAKRGQDVALRCDPISGHVSLFWYQQALGQGPEFLTYFQNEAQLDKSGLPSDRFFAERPEGSVSTLKIQRTQQEDSAVYLCASSFGLAGTTDTQYFGPGTRLTVL.

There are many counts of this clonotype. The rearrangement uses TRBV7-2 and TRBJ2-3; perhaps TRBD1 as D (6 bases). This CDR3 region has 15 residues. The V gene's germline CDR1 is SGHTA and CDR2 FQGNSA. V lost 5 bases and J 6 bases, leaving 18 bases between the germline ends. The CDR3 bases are TGTGCCAGCAGCGCGTCACAGGGATTAGGGGATACGCAGTATTTT. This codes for CASSASQGLGDTQYF.

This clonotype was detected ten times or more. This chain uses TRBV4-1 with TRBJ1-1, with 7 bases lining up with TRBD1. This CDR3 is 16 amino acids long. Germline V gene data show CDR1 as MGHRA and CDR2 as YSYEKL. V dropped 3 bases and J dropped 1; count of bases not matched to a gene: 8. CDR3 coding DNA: TGCGCCAGCAGCCATCTTCAGGGGGTGGCGAACACTGAAGCTTTCTTT. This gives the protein CASSHLQGVANTEAFF.